These T cell receptor beta chains were read from a single sample in a study of response to subunit inactivated influenza vaccine. In TCRdb, the RT-PCR reads were re-called with MiXCR into one record per CDR3 protein. This table has more than 700,000 distinct CDR3 sequences, approximately 22% appearing once. Here the sequenced sample was PBMCs from blood, taken roughly 5 days after vaccination. All receptors derive from a man aged 45-65 years who received an inactivated influenza vaccine. CDR3s include the opening cysteine and the closing phenylalanine or tryptophan. A D gene is named only where the DNA matches it firmly. Rows may omit the clone size; those that give it use once, few, many or a size class.

CDR3	DNA	J	V	size	D
CSVEGQPPDPGANVLTF	TGCAGCGTTGAAGGACAGCCCCCTGACCCTGGGGCCAACGTCCTGACTTTC	TRBJ2-6	TRBV29-1	.	.
CASSGTSEWRYNEQFF	TGTGCCAGCAGTGGGACTAGCGAGTGGCGTTACAATGAGCAGTTCTTC	TRBJ2-1	TRBV6-1	few	TRBD2
CASTSPTAFNQPQHF	TGTGCCAGCACCTCACCGACAGCCTTCAATCAGCCCCAGCATTTT	TRBJ1-5	TRBV6-2/TRBV6-3	.	.
CASSLRTGWVTEAFF	TGCGCCAGCAGCCTAAGGACAGGGTGGGTCACTGAAGCTTTCTTT	TRBJ1-1	TRBV4-1	.	TRBD1
CASSQVGQGATYEQYF	TGTGCCAGCAGCCAAGTGGGACAGGGGGCGACCTACGAGCAGTACTTC	TRBJ2-7	TRBV14	.	TRBD1
CSVTYRSAMNTEAFF	TGCAGCGTGACGTACAGGTCTGCCATGAACACTGAAGCTTTCTTT	TRBJ1-1	TRBV29-1	few	.
CASSLADPPYNEQFF	TGTGCCAGCAGCTTAGCGGATCCCCCCTACAATGAGCAGTTCTTC	TRBJ2-1	TRBV6-5	many	.
CATSRVPQETQYF	TGTGCCACCAGCAGAGTTCCGCAAGAGACCCAGTACTTC	TRBJ2-5	TRBV15	many	.
CASKTSGAGGTGELFF	TGTGCCAGTAAAACCTCGGGAGCAGGGGGAACCGGGGAGCTGTTTTTT	TRBJ2-2	TRBV25-1	.	.
CASTRLTGSEQYF	TGTGCCAGCACCCGTTTGACAGGTAGCGAGCAGTACTTC	TRBJ2-7	TRBV2	.	.
CATQTGWNQPQHF	TGTGCCACCCAGACAGGATGGAATCAGCCCCAGCATTTT	TRBJ1-5	TRBV24-1	.	.
CASSVPLAEAFF	TGTGCCAGCAGTGTCCCGCTTGCTGAAGCTTTCTTT	TRBJ1-1	TRBV6-6	.	.
CSLKPGHPSGANVLTF	TGCAGCCTTAAACCGGGACATCCTTCTGGGGCCAACGTCCTGACTTTC	TRBJ2-6	TRBV29-1	few	.
CASSWTSEGEQFF	TGTGCCAGCTCTTGGACTAGCGAGGGTGAGCAGTTCTTC	TRBJ2-1	TRBV27	.	TRBD2
CASSLQGTGETQYF	TGTGCCAGCAGCTTACAGGGCACCGGGGAGACCCAGTACTTC	TRBJ2-5	TRBV7-2	.	.
CASKGRSSGNTIYF	TGTGCCAGCAAGGGACGGTCCTCTGGAAACACCATATATTTT	TRBJ1-3	TRBV12-3/TRBV12-4	many	.
CATSRDRGNEQYF	TGTGCCACCAGCAGAGATCGAGGGAATGAGCAGTACTTC	TRBJ2-7	TRBV15	.	.
CAWMRKGLAFF	TGTGCCTGGATGCGTAAAGGGTTGGCTTTCTTT	TRBJ1-1	TRBV30	.	.
CASSRTSSATEAFF	TGCGCCAGCAGCCGAACTTCCTCGGCCACTGAAGCTTTCTTT	TRBJ1-1	TRBV4-3	.	.
CASSGSVSGAYEQYF	TGTGCCAGCAGTGGGAGTGTGAGCGGGGCCTACGAGCAGTACTTC	TRBJ2-7	TRBV2	.	TRBD2
CASSYSIPRAPNPAKNIQYF	TGTGCCAGCAGTTACTCGATCCCCCGCGCCCCGAATCCAGCCAAAAACATTCAGTACTTC	TRBJ2-4	TRBV6-2/TRBV6-3	few	.
CASSSTSIEQYF	TGTGCCAGCTCTTCGACTAGTATCGAGCAGTACTTC	TRBJ2-7	TRBV6-2/TRBV6-3	.	.
CASRPNLASGNSYNEQFF	TGTGCCAGCAGACCCAACCTGGCTAGCGGTAACTCCTACAATGAGCAGTTCTTC	TRBJ2-1	TRBV6-1	.	TRBD2
CASSPRDRGLWGANVLTF	TGCGCCAGCAGCCCCCGGGACAGGGGGCTTTGGGGGGCCAACGTCCTGACTTTC	TRBJ2-6	TRBV4-3	few	TRBD1
CASSPSTSWMGELFF	TGTGCCAGCAGCCCCTCAACCTCCTGGATGGGGGAGCTGTTTTTT	TRBJ2-2	TRBV7-2	few	.
CASSPEASGGMNTGELFF	TGTGCCAGCAGCCCTGAGGCTAGCGGGGGGATGAACACCGGGGAGCTGTTTTTT	TRBJ2-2	TRBV6-1	.	TRBD2
CASSSRGGKSTDTQYF	TGTGCCAGCTCCTCACGAGGGGGCAAGAGCACAGATACGCAGTATTTT	TRBJ2-3	TRBV18	.	TRBD1
CASSVRSPGELFF	TGTGCCAGCAGTGTCCGGTCTCCCGGGGAGCTGTTTTTT	TRBJ2-2	TRBV2	.	.
CASSLVWMGAGAYNEQFF	TGTGCCAGCAGCTTAGTGTGGATGGGAGCGGGGGCCTACAATGAGCAGTTCTTC	TRBJ2-1	TRBV11-2	many	TRBD2
CSVRLTSNTGELFF	TGCAGCGTGAGATTAACATCGAACACCGGGGAGCTGTTTTTT	TRBJ2-2	TRBV29-1	few	.
CASSLEGGFSYNEQFF	TGTGCCAGCAGCTTAGAAGGGGGCTTCTCCTACAATGAGCAGTTCTTC	TRBJ2-1	TRBV7-2	.	TRBD1
CASRYRGQDPTDTQYF	TGTGCCAGCAGATACCGAGGACAGGACCCCACAGATACGCAGTATTTT	TRBJ2-3	TRBV12-3/TRBV12-4	few	TRBD1
CASTMLGGGQETQYF	TGCGCCAGCACAATGTTAGGAGGAGGCCAAGAGACCCAGTACTTC	TRBJ2-5	TRBV5-1	once	.
CAGPGQLPNTEAFF	TGTGCCGGCCCGGGACAGCTTCCGAACACTGAAGCTTTCTTT	TRBJ1-1	TRBV6-4	few	TRBD1
CSAEPGGTDTQYF	TGCAGTGCTGAACCAGGGGGTACGGATACGCAGTATTTT	TRBJ2-3	TRBV20-1	many	TRBD1
CASSPGTGGWTTQYF	TGTGCCAGCTCACCCGGGACAGGGGGATGGACAACCCAGTACTTC	TRBJ2-5	TRBV18	.	TRBD1
CASSEGMEQGEQYF	TGTGCCAGCAGTGAAGGGATGGAACAGGGCGAGCAGTACTTC	TRBJ2-7	TRBV6-1	.	.
CASSLTGTLVEKLFF	TGCGCCAGCAGTTTGACCGGGACACTGGTGGAAAAACTGTTTTTT	TRBJ1-4	TRBV10-2	few	.
CSVRDIQETQYF	TGCAGCGTTCGGGATATCCAAGAGACCCAGTACTTC	TRBJ2-5	TRBV29-1	.	.
CASSSLDSGANVLTF	TGTGCCAGCAGTTCCCTAGACTCTGGGGCCAACGTCCTGACTTTC	TRBJ2-6	TRBV12-3/TRBV12-4	few	.
CAISESTLALGGGQYF	TGTGCCATCAGTGAGTCGACTCTAGCGCTAGGCGGTGGCCAGTACTTC	TRBJ2-5	TRBV10-3	few	.
CASSLISETQYF	TGTGCCAGCAGCTTAATTTCGGAGACCCAGTACTTC	TRBJ2-5	TRBV7-2	few	.
CASSSKLNTGELFF	TGTGCCAGCAGCTCAAAGCTGAACACCGGGGAGCTGTTTTTT	TRBJ2-2	TRBV7-3	.	.
CASSYSRGPSYNEQFF	TGTGCCAGCAGTTACTCGAGAGGTCCCTCCTACAATGAGCAGTTCTTC	TRBJ2-1	TRBV6-2/TRBV6-3	.	.
CASSLATPNTEAFF	TGTGCCAGCAGCTTGGCAACACCGAACACTGAAGCTTTCTTT	TRBJ1-1	TRBV7-9	few	.
CASSLPHLSATFTDTQYF	TGTGCCAGCAGCTTACCTCATCTTAGCGCGACGTTCACAGATACGCAGTATTTT	TRBJ2-3	TRBV11-2	.	.
CASSLRESGVEQYF	TGTGCCAGCAGTCTACGGGAGTCAGGGGTCGAGCAGTACTTC	TRBJ2-7	TRBV12-3/TRBV12-4	few	.